A selection of T cell receptor beta chains follows, all from one sample in a study of TIL therapy for anti-PD-1-resistant metastatic lung cancer. Repertoires were generated with immunoSEQ multiplex PCR, while TCRdb's copy carries only in-frame clones and drops some. The sample holds tens of thousands of clones, 80% to 90% seen once. This material consisted of blood, taken at baseline. The receptors were gathered from a person aged 25 to 79 with non-small cell lung cancer. Each CDR3 is given with its conserved first and last residue. Fields, in order: D gene, J gene, V gene, clone size, CDR3 protein, CDR3 DNA. D genes are given only for firm matches. The size entry is marked missing in some rows and otherwise reads once, few, many or a size class.

TRBD1	TRBJ1-4	TRBV6-6	-	CASSPGQGAGWEKLFF	TGTGCCAGCAGCCCGGGACAGGGGGCGGGTTGGGAAAAACTGTTTTTT
-	TRBJ2-3	TRBV2	-	CASSPLGPDTQYF	TGTGCCAGCAGTCCTCTCGGGCCAGATACGCAGTATTTT
-	TRBJ2-7	TRBV6-2/TRBV6-3	-	CASSYQGSSYEQYF	TGTGCCAGCAGTTACCAAGGTAGCTCCTACGAGCAGTACTTC
-	TRBJ1-3	TRBV29-1	-	CSVEDSYSGNTIYF	TGCAGCGTGGAGGACAGCTACTCTGGAAACACCATATATTTT
-	TRBJ1-1	TRBV4-3	-	CASSQVASLEAFF	TGCGCCAGCAGCCAAGTAGCCAGCTTAGAAGCTTTCTTT
TRBD2	TRBJ2-7	TRBV28	-	CASSLIPASGRAHEQYF	TGTGCCAGCAGTCTCATCCCGGCTAGCGGGAGGGCCCACGAGCAGTACTTC
-	TRBJ2-1	TRBV6-5	-	CATTPGGKYNEQFF	TGTGCCACCACGCCCGGGGGAAAATACAATGAGCAGTTCTTC
TRBD1	TRBJ1-1	TRBV7-8	-	CASSSGQGFTEAFF	TGTGCCAGCAGCAGCGGACAGGGGTTCACTGAAGCTTTCTTT
-	TRBJ2-1	TRBV18	-	CASSPRLNEQFF	TGTGCCAGCTCACCTCGGTTGAATGAGCAGTTCTTC
-	TRBJ2-1	TRBV15	-	CATSRYRDYNEQFF	TGTGCCACCAGCAGATACAGGGATTACAATGAGCAGTTCTTC
-	TRBJ2-7	TRBV7-2	-	CASRQGGGGEQYF	TGTGCCAGCAGACAAGGAGGGGGCGGGGAGCAGTACTTC
TRBD1	TRBJ2-7	TRBV24-1	-	CATSAVTGGDYEQYF	TGTGCCACCAGTGCCGTGACAGGGGGCGACTACGAGCAGTACTTC
-	TRBJ2-2	TRBV3-1/TRBV3-2	few	CASQGTANTGELFF	TGTGCCAGCCAGGGGACGGCCAACACCGGGGAGCTGTTTTTT
-	TRBJ2-1	TRBV11-3	-	CASSPDSSYNEQFF	TGTGCCAGCAGCCCGGACAGCTCCTACAATGAGCAGTTCTTC
TRBD2	TRBJ2-2	TRBV2	-	CASRARPASGRELFF	TGTGCCAGCAGGGCCCGACCCGCTAGCGGGAGGGAGCTGTTTTTT
TRBD1	TRBJ2-7	TRBV18	-	CASSSNGQGSYEQYF	TGTGCCAGCTCGTCTAACGGACAGGGTTCCTACGAGCAGTACTTC
-	TRBJ1-1	TRBV19	-	CASSIAMGGTEAFF	TGTGCCAGTAGCATTGCGATGGGGGGCACTGAAGCTTTCTTT
-	TRBJ2-5	TRBV6-5	-	CASSYSPVEETQYF	TGTGCCAGCAGTTACTCGCCGGTGGAGGAGACCCAGTACTTC
TRBD2	TRBJ2-1	TRBV6-5	-	CASSYPGGGSYNEQFF	TGTGCCAGCAGTTACCCTGGGGGGGGCTCCTACAATGAGCAGTTCTTC
-	TRBJ2-7	TRBV6-5	once	CASIGGRKGGEQYF	TGTGCCAGCATTGGGGGACGGAAGGGCGGGGAGCAGTACTTC
-	TRBJ2-1	TRBV28	-	CASTPNRVRGQFF	TGTGCCAGCACTCCCAACAGGGTCAGGGGGCAGTTCTTC
-	TRBJ1-4	TRBV7-9	-	CASSLGLTGKSNEKLFF	TGTGCCAGCAGCTTAGGCCTAACAGGGAAGTCTAATGAAAAACTGTTTTTT
TRBD2	TRBJ2-7	TRBV11-1	once	CASRHSGPPYEQYF	TGTGCCAGCAGACATAGCGGGCCGCCCTACGAGCAGTACTTC
TRBD2	TRBJ2-1	TRBV6-2/TRBV6-3	-	CASSGTSGSSEQFF	TGTGCCAGCAGCGGGACTAGCGGGAGCAGTGAGCAGTTCTTC
TRBD1	TRBJ2-2	TRBV28	-	CASSSTGENTGELFF	TGTGCCAGCAGTTCGACAGGGGAGAACACCGGGGAGCTGTTTTTT
-	TRBJ2-3	TRBV7-8	-	CASNRGTDTQYF	TGTGCCAGCAACAGGGGCACAGATACGCAGTATTTT
TRBD1	TRBJ1-1	TRBV28	-	CASSPGTGAFMNTEAFF	TGTGCCAGCAGTCCCGGGACAGGGGCCTTTATGAACACTGAAGCTTTCTTT
TRBD1	TRBJ1-5	TRBV6-5	few	CASSYTGGSQPQHF	TGTGCCAGCAGTTACACAGGGGGCAGTCAGCCCCAGCATTTT
TRBD2	TRBJ2-3	TRBV24-1	-	CATSDQGLAGEWGTQYF	TGTGCCACCAGTGACCAAGGACTAGCGGGAGAATGGGGTACGCAGTATTTT
TRBD1	TRBJ1-6	TRBV6-5	-	CASGDRVGSPLHF	TGTGCCAGCGGGGACAGGGTCGGTTCACCCCTCCACTTT
-	TRBJ1-1	TRBV6-2/TRBV6-3	few	CASSYTRGWDFEAFF	TGTGCCAGCAGTTACACCAGGGGATGGGACTTTGAAGCTTTCTTT
TRBD1	TRBJ1-5	TRBV15	-	CATSREQGAQPQHF	TGTGCCACCAGCAGAGAACAGGGGGCTCAGCCCCAGCATTTT
-	TRBJ1-1	TRBV9	once	CASSVGLEDTEAFF	TGTGCCAGCAGCGTAGGGTTGGAAGACACTGAAGCTTTCTTT
TRBD1	TRBJ2-7	TRBV25-1	-	CASRDRDNNEQYF	TGTGCCAGCAGGGACAGGGATAACAACGAGCAGTACTTC
-	TRBJ1-5	TRBV3-1/TRBV3-2	-	CASRQDLINQPQHF	TGTGCCAGCAGGCAGGACTTGATTAATCAGCCCCAGCATTTT
-	TRBJ2-2	TRBV10-3	-	CAISVGVTGELFF	TGTGCCATCAGTGTAGGGGTAACCGGGGAGCTGTTTTTT
TRBD2	TRBJ2-3	TRBV7-8	-	CASSLVLAGGFIGTDTQYF	TGTGCCAGCAGCTTAGTTCTAGCGGGAGGTTTTATAGGTACAGATACGCAGTATTTT
-	TRBJ1-1	TRBV15	-	CATSREIGDTEAFF	TGTGCCACCAGCAGAGAGATCGGCGACACTGAAGCTTTCTTT
TRBD1	TRBJ2-7	TRBV7-6	once	CASSIPGQGEQYF	TGTGCCAGCAGCATCCCGGGACAGGGCGAGCAGTACTTC
-	TRBJ1-4	TRBV28	-	CASRDTTNEKLFF	TGTGCCAGCAGGGACACAACTAATGAAAAACTGTTTTTT
TRBD1	TRBJ2-1	TRBV9	-	CASSVGTGGYNEQFF	TGTGCCAGCAGCGTAGGGACAGGGGGCTACAATGAGCAGTTCTTC
TRBD2	TRBJ2-2	TRBV7-9	-	CASSLVGGSTGELFF	TGTGCCAGCAGCTTAGTTGGCGGGAGCACCGGGGAGCTGTTTTTT
-	TRBJ1-6	TRBV11-3	-	CASSLDLNSACENPHSPLHF	TGTGCCAGCAGCTTAGATCTTAACAGTGCCTGTGAAAACCCTCATTCACCCCTCCACTTT
TRBD2	TRBJ2-7	TRBV6-5	-	CASAIAGGHYEQYF	TGTGCCAGCGCTATAGCGGGAGGGCACTACGAGCAGTACTTC
TRBD2	TRBJ2-1	TRBV4-3	-	CASSQERIGLAGGRTYNEQFF	TGCGCCAGCAGCCAAGAAAGGATAGGGCTAGCGGGGGGGCGCACCTACAATGAGCAGTTCTTC
-	TRBJ2-7	TRBV6-2/TRBV6-3	-	CASSYRDEQYF	TGTGCCAGCAGTTACAGGGACGAGCAGTACTTC
-	TRBJ2-3	TRBV6-1	-	CASSEGLGNEDTQYF	TGTGCCAGCAGTGAGGGGCTCGGGAACGAGGATACGCAGTATTTT
-	TRBJ2-1	TRBV27	-	CASSWRGHNEQFF	TGTGCCAGCAGCTGGCGCGGACACAATGAGCAGTTCTTC
TRBD1	TRBJ1-2	TRBV7-8	few	CASSSGQGVYGYTF	TGTGCCAGCAGCTCTGGACAGGGGGTCTATGGCTACACCTTC
-	TRBJ2-2	TRBV10-3	-	CAISETGGLNTGELFF	TGTGCCATCAGTGAGACAGGAGGCCTCAACACCGGGGAGCTGTTTTTT
-	TRBJ1-5	TRBV3-1/TRBV3-2	-	CASSQDQGRNQPQHF	TGTGCCAGCAGCCAAGATCAGGGGCGGAATCAGCCCCAGCATTTT
-	TRBJ1-4	TRBV24-1	-	CATSDPGATNEKLFF	TGTGCCACCAGTGACCCGGGTGCAACTAATGAAAAACTGTTTTTT